This T cell receptor (beta chain) was retrieved from a study of early T cells in non-severe SARS-CoV-2 infection. Trimming shortened V by 4 bases and J by 3 bases, and 13 bases separated the two germline ends. This CDR3 has 15 residues. CDR1 and CDR2 from the germline V gene are SEHNR and FQNEAQ (reference sequence). Via MiXCR, TCRdb re-called the 5' RACE reads, giving one row per CDR3 protein. The repertoire includes roughly 29,000 distinct CDR3 sequences, about 2.9% of them detected once, and about 0.72% sits in the top ten. This clonotype was counted at least ten times. Material for sequencing was whole blood. The sequence was collected from an adult who was a healthcare worker with PCR-confirmed SARS-CoV-2 infection or an uninfected control (not recorded which). The chain employs TRBV7-9 and TRBJ2-4; the D gene is possibly TRBD1 (6 bases). The CDR3 region is CASSSSTGGKNIQYF. The CDR3 DNA follows: TGTGCCAGCAGCTCCTCGACAGGAGGCAAAAACATTCAGTACTTC.